This TCR beta chain came from a study of blood T cell repertoires in COVID-19. CDR1 is SGHAT and CDR2 is FQNNGV in the germline V gene. The CDR3 has 17 amino acids. V shed 1 base and J 2 bases; nucleotides not matched to a gene: 6. Using immunoSEQ multiplex PCR, the repertoire was profiled, and TCRdb retains in-frame clones only, with some absent. This table holds roughly 150,000 clones, roughly 84% found once. The TCR sequence derives from a man aged 60 to 69 who had recovered from COVID-19. This chain uses TRBV11-2 with TRBJ1-5; 9 nucleotides agree with TRBD1. The sequenced material came from PBMCs or T cells enriched from blood (not recorded which). The CDR3 region has the DNA TGTGCCAGCAGCTTAGGGACAGGGGTTTTTGGCAATCAGCCCCAGCATTTT. This translates into CASSLGTGVFGNQPQHF.